The next 21 T cell receptor beta chains were all read from a single sample in a study of cytomegalovirus exposure and HLA in healthy donors. Researchers ran the PCR with 60 Vbeta and 13 Jbeta primers. The repertoire was sequenced with immunoSEQ multiplex PCR; TCRdb's copy has only in-frame clones and lacks some. The sample lists 100,000 or so clones, 70% to 75% occurring once. The sample taken for sequencing was PBMCs. The origin of the receptors is a man aged 40-55 years in good health and CMV-seronegative.

The J gene is TRBJ2-1, the V gene TRBV2; 9 nucleotides match TRBD2. V gave up 6 bases and J gave up 1 base; unmatched junction bases: 7. From germline, CDR1 is SNHLY and CDR2 FYNNEI. The CDR3 length is 16 residues. CDR3: CASRETSGLSYNEQFF. DNA of the CDR3: TGTGCCAGCAGGGAAACTAGCGGGCTGTCCTACAATGAGCAGTTCTTC.

The chain employs TRBV5-1 and TRBJ2-1; 8 bases are a match to TRBD2. Germline V gene data show CDR1 as SGHRS and CDR2 as YFSETQ. The CDR3 length is 15 residues. J was trimmed by 4 bases and V by 0 bases; bases with no gene match: 3. The CDR3 nucleotides read TGCGCCAGCAGCTTGGTCGGGGGGGGTTACAATGAGCAGTTCTTC. Translation: CASSLVGGGYNEQFF.

A word on this clone: At the DNA level, this CDR3 is encoded by other sequences in the same sample as well. This chain links TRBV5-1 with TRBJ1-4; no clear D. CDR3 length: 12 residues. Germline V gene data show CDR1 as SGHRS and CDR2 as YFSETQ. The V end lost 0 bases, the J end lost 10 bases, and 7 bases lay between the germline ends. CDR3 in amino acids: CASSLDRGKLFF. CDR3 bases: TGCGCCAGCAGCTTGGACCGGGGAAAACTGTTTTTT.

This clone was observed a few times. The junction and the germline gene differ at one end; a read error may be behind it. The chain carries TRBV27 and TRBJ2-7; TRBD2 might be the D (6 bases). The CDR3 sequence is 16 residues long. Germline V gene data show CDR1 as MNHEY and CDR2 as SMNVEV (reference sequence). The CDR3 DNA reads TGTGCCAGCAGTTCCTCCTTGGGTCTTTGGTGCGATCCGGGGGACTTC. It encodes CASSSSLGLWCDPGDF.

The rearrangement joins TRBV27 to TRBJ2-3; D may be TRBD1 (5 bases). This CDR3 spans 12 amino acids. Germline CDR1 MNHEY, CDR2 SMNVEV (reference sequence). Trimming took off 5 bases at V and 5 bases at J, with 8 bases between the two ends. The CDR3 here is CASSPRGDTQYF. Here the CDR3 DNA reads TGTGCCAGCAGTCCAAGGGGAGATACGCAGTATTTT.

This clone was detected once. The J gene is TRBJ1-1, the V gene TRBV5-1; TRBD1 matches at 11 bases. The trim removed 2 bases at V and 2 bases at J, leaving 8 bases unmatched. The CDR3 runs to 17 residues. Looked up from germline, CDR1 is SGHRS and CDR2 is YFSETQ. The CDR3 DNA reads as TGCGCCAGCAGCTTAGGACAGGGGGCGTTTTTAAACACTGAAGCTTTCTTT. Amino acids: CASSLGQGAFLNTEAFF.

The chain is built from TRBV30 and TRBJ1-2; no reliable D call. The CDR3 contains 17 residues. Trimming took off 3 bases at V and 5 bases at J, with 25 bases between the two ends. Germline V gene lookup returns CDR1 GTSNPN and CDR2 SVGIG (reference sequence). In nucleotides, the CDR3 is TGTGCCTGGAGGGAAAAAACCCGGGAGGAGCTTAGATATGGCTACACCTTC. It specifies CAWREKTREELRYGYTF.

The chain carries TRBV2 and TRBJ2-2, with TRBD2 matching over 10 bases. Trimming cost V 4 bases and J 1 base; bases outside gene matches: 3. CDR3 length: 16 residues. The germline CDR1 and CDR2 sequences are SNHLY and FYNNEI. CDR3 loop: CASSGASGGNTGELFF. Here the CDR3 DNA reads TGTGCCAGCAGTGGGGCTAGCGGGGGGAACACCGGGGAGCTGTTTTTT.

The chain joins TRBV7-2 to TRBJ2-7; D possibly corresponds to TRBD1 (5 bases). The germline CDR1 and CDR2 sequences are SGHTA and FQGNSA. The CDR3 loop spans 16 amino acids. V was clipped by 4 bases and J by 0 bases, with 16 bases between them. CDR3 DNA sequence: TGTGCCAGCAGCTCCCCGAGGCGGACACCCTCCTACGAGCAGTACTTC. It translates to CASSSPRRTPSYEQYF.

This chain uses TRBV11-3 with TRBJ2-7; tentatively, D is TRBD2 (5 bases). Trimming took 5 bases from V and 7 from J, leaving 9 bases between them. CDR3 size: 11 residues. CDR1 is SGHNT and CDR2 is YENEEA in the germline V gene. The CDR3 DNA reads as TGTGCCAGCAGCCTACGAGGGGAGCAGTACTTC. Translating it yields CASSLRGEQYF. The entire variable domain, with the rest obtained from reference TRBV11-3 and TRBJ2-7, is as follows: EAGVVQSPRYKIIEKKQPVAFWCNPISGHNTLYWYLQNLGQGPELLIRYENEEAVDDSQLPKDRFSAERLKGVDSTLKIQPAELGDSAVYLCASSLRGEQYFGPGTRLTVT.

The chain combines TRBV12-5 with TRBJ2-7, with 8 bases identical to TRBD2. Looked up from germline, CDR1 is LGHNT and CDR2 is FRNRAP. J was trimmed by 4 bases and V by 3 bases; bases with no gene match: 8. The CDR3 loop spans 15 amino acids. In DNA form, the CDR3 reads TGTGCTAGTGGTTTACAAGCGGGGGAAACTTACGAGCAGTACTTC. Translating gives CASGLQAGETYEQYF.

This chain connects TRBV14 to TRBJ1-5, with TRBD1 matching over 8 bases. Losses at the gene ends were 6 bases for V and 4 bases for J; bases not matched to a gene: 8. Per germline, CDR1 SGHDN and CDR2 FVKESK. This CDR3 contains 15 residues. The chain's CDR3 is CASRCWDRSNQPQHF. The CDR3 region has the DNA TGTGCCAGCAGATGTTGGGACAGGAGTAATCAGCCCCAGCATTTT.

The chain employs TRBV5-4 and TRBJ2-5; D gene uncertain. The DNA end is a closer match to TRBJ2-7, so the J assignment may be wrong. Germline V gene lookup returns CDR1 SGHNT and CDR2 YYREEE (reference sequence). The CDR3 contains 15 residues. CDR3 DNA: TGTGCCAGCAGCCAAATCGGAGCTCCTTCCTACGAGCAGTACTTC. It is translated as CASSQIGAPSYEQYF.

This chain links TRBV7-6 with TRBJ2-6, with 11 bases matching TRBD1. The CDR3 sequence is 22 residues long. V gave up 4 bases and J gave up 2 bases; unmatched junction bases: 19. Per germline, CDR1 SGHVS and CDR2 FNYEAQ. CDR3 DNA: TGTGCCAGCAGCTCCGCCACTAAACCCGGGACAGGGGGTAAGGCTGGGGCCAACGTCCTGACTTTC. Translated: CASSSATKPGTGGKAGANVLTF.

This clone was detected only a few times. The V gene is TRBV6-5, the J gene TRBJ2-7, with D perhaps TRBD1 (6 bases). The V gene's germline CDR1 is MNHEY and CDR2 SVGAGI. CDR3 size: 15 residues. Trimming took off 7 bases at V and 6 bases at J, with 22 bases between the two ends. The DNA of the CDR3 is TGTGCCAGCACCATAGCCCCGGGCAGGGGTGGCGAGCAGTACTTC. Amino acids: CASTIAPGRGGEQYF.

This clone was detected only a few times. V gene TRBV2 combines with J gene TRBJ2-7, with a weak D call TRBD2 (6 bases). V was trimmed by 6 bases and J by 3 bases, leaving 12 bases between them. The germline gives CDR1 SNHLY, CDR2 FYNNEI. The CDR3 totals 13 residues. The CDR3 loop is CASRVGGSYEQYF. In nucleotides, the CDR3 is TGTGCCAGCAGGGTGGGAGGTAGCTACGAGCAGTACTTC.

The chain couples TRBV5-1 to TRBJ2-7; the D gene is possibly TRBD2 (6 bases). The CDR3 is 13 amino acids. Germline CDR1 SGHRS, CDR2 YFSETQ. Trimming took 6 bases from V and 5 from J, leaving 15 bases between them. The CDR3 sequence: CASTQPGENEQYF. The CDR3 region has the DNA TGCGCCAGCACCCAACCGGGGGAGAACGAGCAGTACTTC.

This clone was counted between two and nine times. The V call is TRBV10-2, the J call TRBJ1-3; the D is unclear. V was pared by 3 bases and J by 0 bases, with 18 bases between. The CDR3 length is 18 residues. Germline V CDR1 and CDR2: WSHSY, SAAADI. CDR3 sequence (DNA): TGCGCCAGCAGTGAATACGGGTCCTCTTTGGGCTCTGGAAACACCATATATTTT. Its translation: CASSEYGSSLGSGNTIYF.

CDR3 nucleotides: TGTGCCAGCAGCCACAGGGGTCTAGATGGCTACACCTTC. Its translation is CASSHRGLDGYTF. The V gene is TRBV6-5, the J gene TRBJ1-2; 7 nucleotides match TRBD1. There are 13 residues in the CDR3. Trimming removed 6 bases from V and 6 bases from J; junction bases left unmatched: 7. CDR1 and CDR2 from the germline V gene are MNHEY and SVGAGI.

This clone was picked up one time. Additional DNA sequences in this sample encode the identical CDR3. The chain couples TRBV28 to TRBJ2-5, with D unresolved. Germline V CDR1 and CDR2: MDHEN, SYDVKM. This CDR3 is built from 13 residues. V was trimmed by 3 bases and J by 4 bases, leaving 9 bases between them. The CDR3 here is CASSLPGIETQYF. The CDR3 DNA reads as TGTGCCAGCAGTTTGCCAGGAATAGAGACCCAGTACTTC.

The gene calls are TRBV5-1 and TRBJ2-5; no clear D. V shed 3 bases and J shed 5 bases, with 11 bases lying between them. The CDR3 extends over 13 amino acids. CDR1 and CDR2 from the germline V gene are SGHRS and YFSETQ. In nucleotides, the CDR3 is TGCGCCAGCAGCTCGGTACCGGAGGAGACCCAGTACTTC. Translation: CASSSVPEETQYF.